The 31 T cell receptor beta chains presented below share a single source sample, sequenced in a study of yellow fever vaccine responses in identical twins. One entry per CDR3 protein results from TCRdb running MiXCR on the RT-PCR reads. The table lists 15,000 to 20,000 distinct CDR3 sequences, under 75% of them singletons. The source was T cells from blood (PBMCs), unsorted or a sorted subset (not recorded which), collected before or after yellow fever vaccination (not recorded which). Receptors were obtained from a woman between 18 and 29 years old who received the yellow fever vaccine.

This clonotype has just a few counts. The V call is TRBV11-2, the J call TRBJ2-7, with a possible D match to TRBD2 (5 bases). Germline V lookup: CDR1 SGHAT, CDR2 FQNNGV. V gave up 2 bases and J gave up 2 bases, with 13 bases separating them. The CDR3 runs to 15 residues. In nucleotides, the CDR3 is TGTGCCAGCAGCTTATCCCAGACTATCCCCTACGAGCAGTACTTC. This gives the protein CASSLSQTIPYEQYF.

This rearrangement joins TRBV2 to TRBJ2-1; unclear D gene. Trimming pared 7 bases from V and 6 bases from J, leaving 22 bases between. Germline lookup yields CDR1 SNHLY and CDR2 FYNNEI. This CDR3 spans 16 amino acids. The CDR3 reads CASIDSSLGRVNEQFF. The CDR3 nucleotides are TGTGCCAGCATTGACTCTTCCTTAGGAAGAGTCAATGAGCAGTTCTTC.

This clonotype was counted a few times. This chain joins TRBV9 and TRBJ2-5, with 12 positions matching TRBD1. In germline, CDR1 is SGDLS, CDR2 YYNGEE. The CDR3 contains 15 residues. The V segment lost 3 bases and the J segment 8 bases; nucleotides outside the gene matches: 8. The CDR3 sequence is CASSERGQGAFTQYF. The CDR3, as DNA: TGTGCCAGCAGCGAGAGGGGACAGGGGGCCTTTACCCAGTACTTC.

The chain couples TRBV24-1 to TRBJ2-1; 7 bases align to TRBD2. This CDR3 spans 13 amino acids. CDR1 KGHDR and CDR2 SFDVKD come from the germline V gene. V lost 3 bases and J lost 12; bases outside the gene matches: 7. Here the CDR3 reads CATSDPLTSTQFF. The CDR3 bases are TGTGCCACCAGTGATCCTTTGACTAGCACGCAGTTCTTC.

V and J are TRBV29-1 and TRBJ2-5; 7 bases fit TRBD2. The CDR3 consists of 14 residues. CDR1 and CDR2 (germline): SQVTM, ANQGSEA. Trimming removed 5 bases from V and 5 bases from J; junction bases left unmatched: 11. The CDR3 DNA reads as TGCAGCGTTACCGAGGCTAGCGGACGTGAGACCCAGTACTTC. It encodes CSVTEASGRETQYF.

The rearrangement joins TRBV13 to TRBJ2-3; D call uncertain. The germline V gene encodes CDR1 PRHDT and CDR2 FYEKMQ (reference sequence). There are 12 residues in the CDR3. V lost 11 bases, J lost 2 bases, and 11 bases lay in between. This chain's CDR3 is CASAADTDTQYF. DNA of the CDR3: TGTGCCTCAGCCGCGGACACAGATACGCAGTATTTT.

This chain links TRBV29-1 with TRBJ2-7; D is possibly TRBD1 or TRBD2 (5 bases each). V was clipped by 7 bases and J by 5 bases, with 15 bases between them. Germline CDR1 reads SQVTM; CDR2 reads ANQGSEA. The CDR3 is 12 amino acids. In DNA form, the CDR3 reads TGCAGCGCCGAAAGTGGGACGAACGAGCAGTACTTC. It encodes CSAESGTNEQYF.

CDR3 in amino acids: CASSSYNEQYF. The CDR3 coding sequence is TGTGCCAGTAGTTCCTACAATGAGCAGTACTTC. This rearrangement joins TRBV19 to TRBJ2-1, with D hard to call. TRBJ2-7 explains the end of the DNA better; the J call may be wrong. The CDR3 runs 11 residues. CDR1 and CDR2 from the germline V gene are LNHDA and SQIVND (reference sequence).

This chain joins TRBV5-1 and TRBJ2-7; 7 positions match TRBD1. In germline, CDR1 is SGHRS, CDR2 YFSETQ. After removal of 3 bases from V and 0 bases from J, the junction contained 6 bases not matched to a gene. The CDR3 sequence is 15 residues long. CDR3 amino acids: CASSYRTGDSYEQYF. CDR3 DNA: TGCGCCAGCAGCTATCGCACAGGGGACTCCTACGAGCAGTACTTC.

The J gene is TRBJ2-1, the V gene TRBV18; D is tentatively TRBD1 or TRBD2 (5 bases each). The ends were cut back, 0 bases at V and 0 bases at J, with 9 bases in the middle. The CDR3 covers 16 residues. Germline V gene sequence: CDR1 KGHSH, CDR2 LQKENI. The CDR3 DNA reads as TGTGCCAGCTCACCACCGGGGGAACGCTCCTACAATGAGCAGTTCTTC. Protein: CASSPPGERSYNEQFF.

This clonotype appeared once. The rearrangement links TRBV5-1 to TRBJ2-3; D tentatively fits TRBD1 or TRBD2 (5 bases each). The CDR3 has 14 amino acids. Per the germline V gene, CDR1 is SGHRS and CDR2 is YFSETQ. The V end lost 4 bases, the J end lost 3 bases, and 12 bases lay between the germline ends. The CDR3 sequence: CASSREGLTDTQYF. For the CDR3, the DNA is TGCGCCAGCAGCAGAGAGGGGCTAACAGATACGCAGTATTTT.

The chain recombines TRBV2 with TRBJ1-5; no reliable D call. CDR1 SNHLY and CDR2 FYNNEI come from the germline V gene. The CDR3 spans 13 residues. V was pared by 2 bases and J by 7 bases, with 9 bases between. CDR3 sequence (DNA): TGTGCCAGCAGTGAACTAAGGGTCCAGCCCCAGCATTTT. Protein product: CASSELRVQPQHF. Together with reference TRBV2 and TRBJ1-5, the CDR3 gives the full variable domain: EPEVTQTPSHQVTQMGQEVILRCVPISNHLYFYWYRQILGQKVEFLVSFYNNEISEKSEIFDDQFSVERPDGSNFTLKIRSTKLEDSAMYFCASSELRVQPQHFGDGTRLSIL.

This clonotype has just one count. The chain is built from TRBV11-1 and TRBJ2-5; D is undetermined. Trimming stripped 4 bases from V and 2 bases from J, with 5 bases between. The CDR3 runs to 12 residues. CDR1 SGHAT and CDR2 FQDESV come from the germline V gene (reference sequence). The CDR3 DNA reads as TGTGCCAGCAGCTCCCGACAAGAGACCCAGTACTTC. Its translation: CASSSRQETQYF.

The chain joins TRBV9 to TRBJ1-2; tentatively, D is TRBD1 (5 bases). The V and J ends lost 4 bases and 2 bases respectively, with 15 bases between them. This CDR3 is built from 15 residues. CDR1 is SGDLS and CDR2 is YYNGEE in the germline V gene. CDR3 coding DNA: TGTGCCAGCAGCCCAGCCGGGGGGTCCAACTATGGCTACACCTTC. Protein: CASSPAGGSNYGYTF.

In this sample, this clonotype turned up a few times. The CDR3 sequence is CASSHAQYNEQFF. CDR3 in DNA: TGTGCCAGCAGCCATGCTCAGTACAATGAGCAGTTCTTC. V and J are TRBV16 and TRBJ2-1; the D is unclear. The CDR3 is 13 residues long. Trimming shortened V by 3 bases and J by 4 bases, and 7 bases separated the two germline ends. Germline CDR1 KGHSY, CDR2 FQNENV.

This chain joins TRBV4-1 and TRBJ2-1; D not resolved. Trimming took 0 bases from V and 0 from J, leaving 15 bases between them. In germline, CDR1 is MGHRA, CDR2 YSYEKL. The CDR3 runs to 18 residues. The CDR3 DNA reads TGCGCCAGCAGCCAAGAGTTTACAGACCGAAGCTCCTACAATGAGCAGTTCTTC. Translated: CASSQEFTDRSSYNEQFF.

The V gene is TRBV5-1, the J gene TRBJ2-3; either TRBD1 or TRBD2 may supply D (5 bases each). The germline V gene encodes CDR1 SGHRS and CDR2 YFSETQ. CDR3 length equals 17 residues. The V and J ends lost 0 bases and 2 bases respectively, with 16 bases between them. The CDR3 is CASSLVPRGGPTDTQYF. The CDR3 coding sequence is TGCGCCAGCAGCTTGGTTCCCCGGGGCGGACCCACAGATACGCAGTATTTT.

This clonotype appeared a few times. The chain links TRBV3-1 to TRBJ2-7; 8 nucleotides line up with TRBD1. With 1 base clipped from V and 2 bases from J, the junction kept 4 bases outside the gene matches. Germline V gene sequence: CDR1 LGHDT, CDR2 YNNKEL (reference sequence). The CDR3 runs to 15 residues. CDR3 residues: CASSQGQGAPYEQYF. In DNA form, the CDR3 reads TGTGCCAGCAGCCAAGGTCAGGGGGCCCCCTACGAGCAGTACTTC.

The chain joins TRBV6-2 or TRBV6-3 to TRBJ2-7; 9 bases fit TRBD1. Germline trimming cut 6 bases from V and 6 bases from J; bases unmatched to any gene: 6. Germline loops: CDR1 MNHEY, CDR2 SVGEGT. The CDR3 has 13 amino acids. The CDR3 sequence is CASRSNRGREQYF. The CDR3 region has the DNA TGTGCCAGCAGAAGCAACAGGGGGCGCGAGCAGTACTTC.

This rearrangement joins TRBV2 to TRBJ1-6, with 9 bases that match TRBD1. The V segment lost 7 bases and the J segment 6 bases; nucleotides outside the gene matches: 7. The CDR3 sequence is 15 residues long. Germline CDR1 SNHLY, CDR2 FYNNEI. Here the CDR3 DNA reads TGTGCCAGCATGCTCGGGACAGGGTTTAATTCACCCCTCCACTTT. Translated: CASMLGTGFNSPLHF.

The chain joins TRBV20-1 to TRBJ2-5; no reliable D call. The CDR3 is 10 residues long. V lost 4 bases and J 2 bases, leaving 2 bases between the germline ends. In germline, CDR1 is DFQATT, CDR2 SNEGSKA (reference sequence). CDR3 sequence reads: CSAKQETQYF. The CDR3 coding sequence is TGCAGTGCTAAGCAAGAGACCCAGTACTTC.

This clonotype was observed a few times. The CDR3 protein is CASSFGTGGYGYTF. The CDR3 DNA reads TGTGCCAGCAGCTTTGGAACAGGGGGCTATGGCTACACCTTC. The V and J genes are TRBV7-6 and TRBJ1-2, with 8 positions matching TRBD1. J lost 4 bases, V lost 3 bases, and 4 bases had no gene match. The CDR3 totals 14 residues. Germline CDR1 reads SGHVS; CDR2 reads FNYEAQ.

The chain combines TRBV7-3 with TRBJ2-5; weak D call: TRBD1 (6 bases). Trimming stripped 6 bases from V and 2 bases from J, with 10 bases between. Germline V gives CDR1 SGHTA, CDR2 FQGTGA. CDR3 size: 13 residues. DNA for the CDR3: TGTGCCAGCAGTTACGGACAGCAAGAGACCCAGTACTTC. Translation gives CASSYGQQETQYF.

This chain links TRBV4-1 with TRBJ1-5, with D perhaps matching TRBD1 (5 bases). This CDR3 has 16 amino acids. Germline V lookup: CDR1 MGHRA, CDR2 YSYEKL. The germline V and J ends were trimmed by 4 bases and 0 bases, with 13 bases remaining between them. In nucleotides, the CDR3 is TGCGCCAGCAGCCCAGAGGGACGGATTAGCAATCAGCCCCAGCATTTT. Protein product: CASSPEGRISNQPQHF.

V is TRBV12-5 and J is TRBJ1-1, with D unresolved. Germline CDR1 reads LGHNT; CDR2 reads FRNRAP. The CDR3 loop spans 12 amino acids. Trimming took 8 bases from V and 0 from J, leaving 7 bases between them. Here the CDR3 DNA reads TGTGCTAGTAGAGCCTTGAACACTGAAGCTTTCTTT. This codes for CASRALNTEAFF.

This chain uses TRBV4-3 with TRBJ2-1; a possible D gene is TRBD2 (6 bases). The CDR3 loop spans 14 amino acids. The ends were cut back, 0 bases at V and 9 bases at J, with 12 bases in the middle. Germline V gene lookup returns CDR1 LGHNA and CDR2 YSLEER. The CDR3 DNA reads TGCGCCAGCAGCCAAGAGGGGGGACGGCCTGAGCAGTTCTTC. Protein product: CASSQEGGRPEQFF.

The rearrangement links TRBV7-7 to TRBJ1-2, with D hard to call. This CDR3 region has 13 residues. CDR1 SSHAT and CDR2 FNYEAQ come from the germline V gene (reference sequence). The V and J ends lost 5 bases and 8 bases respectively, with 15 bases between them. This chain's CDR3 is CASSPDGVGGYTF. DNA of the CDR3: TGTGCCAGCAGCCCGGACGGGGTCGGAGGCTACACCTTC.

This chain joins TRBV25-1 and TRBJ1-2; weak D call: TRBD1 (5 bases). The CDR3 length is 11 residues. V was shortened by 4 bases and J by 5 bases, with 5 bases between the two germline ends. Germline V gene sequence: CDR1 MGHDK, CDR2 SYGVNS. As DNA, the CDR3 is TGTGCCAGCAGTGCAGGGTATGGCTACACCTTC. It specifies CASSAGYGYTF.

The V gene is TRBV15, the J gene TRBJ2-2; the D is unclear. This CDR3 has 15 amino acids. Germline V lookup: CDR1 LNHNV, CDR2 YYDKDF (reference sequence). V was cut by 3 bases and J by 1 base, with 9 bases left in between. The CDR3 region has the DNA TGTGCCACCAGCAGTGAACGGATGAACACCGGGGAGCTGTTTTTT. Translating it yields CATSSERMNTGELFF.

The chain joins TRBV11-1 to TRBJ2-4, with a tentative D call TRBD2 (5 bases). Germline assignment: CDR1 SGHAT and CDR2 FQDESV (reference sequence). V was cut by 5 bases and J by 2 bases, with 13 bases left in between. This CDR3 comprises 15 residues. The CDR3 region is CASSATIGSKNIQYF. In DNA form, the CDR3 reads TGTGCCAGCAGCGCGACTATAGGTTCCAAAAACATTCAGTACTTC.

This clonotype turned up a few times. CDR3 loop: CASSSLGQSGNSPLHF. CDR3 nucleotide sequence: TGTGCCAGCAGTTCCTTGGGGCAGTCGGGTAATTCACCCCTCCACTTT. The rearrangement joins TRBV27 to TRBJ1-6, with a tentative D call TRBD1 (5 bases). Germline lookup yields CDR1 MNHEY and CDR2 SMNVEV (reference sequence). Trimming shortened V by 4 bases and J by 6 bases, and 16 bases separated the two germline ends. CDR3 length: 16 residues.